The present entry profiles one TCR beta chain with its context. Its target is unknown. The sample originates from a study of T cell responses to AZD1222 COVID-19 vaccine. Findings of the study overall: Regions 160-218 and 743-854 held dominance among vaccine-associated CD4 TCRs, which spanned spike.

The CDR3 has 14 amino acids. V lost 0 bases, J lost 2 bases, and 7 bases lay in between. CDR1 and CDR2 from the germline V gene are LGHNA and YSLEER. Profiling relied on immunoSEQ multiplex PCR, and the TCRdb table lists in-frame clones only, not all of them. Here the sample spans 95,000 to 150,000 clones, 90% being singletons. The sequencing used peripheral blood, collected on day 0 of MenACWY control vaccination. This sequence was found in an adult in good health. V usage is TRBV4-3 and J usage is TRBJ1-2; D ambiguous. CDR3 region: CASSQDNYNYGYTF. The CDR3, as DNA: TGCGCCAGCAGCCAAGATAACTACAACTATGGCTACACCTTC.